The source of this T cell receptor (beta chain) is a study of blood T cell repertoires in COVID-19. Study information: The study drew acute and convalescent COVID-19 samples from the United States, Italy and Spain. PBMCs, B-cell-depleted T cells, or T cells provided the cDNA or gDNA that made up the material.

Germline V gene sequence: CDR1 LGHDT, CDR2 YNNKEL (reference sequence). V was pared by 0 bases and J by 5 bases, with 7 bases between. This CDR3 comprises 13 residues. As processed by the authors: Amplifying reference gene primers gave estimates of nucleated cell counts. The assay was immunoSEQ multiplex PCR, and TCRdb's table has in-frame clones only and misses some. V and J calls plus clone size are reproduced from that table; the DNA served to infer D and trimming. Here the sample spans about 150,000 clones, about nine tenths being singletons. This clone was observed a single time. The clonotype was recovered from a woman in her seventies with acute or convalescent COVID-19. Sequencing was carried out using peripheral blood. This sequence joins TRBV3-1 (or the pseudogene TRBV3-2) and TRBJ1-1; D unclear. The CDR3 coding sequence is TGTGCCAGCAGCCAAGATCAAGCTACTGAAGCTTTCTTT. Amino acids: CASSQDQATEAFF.